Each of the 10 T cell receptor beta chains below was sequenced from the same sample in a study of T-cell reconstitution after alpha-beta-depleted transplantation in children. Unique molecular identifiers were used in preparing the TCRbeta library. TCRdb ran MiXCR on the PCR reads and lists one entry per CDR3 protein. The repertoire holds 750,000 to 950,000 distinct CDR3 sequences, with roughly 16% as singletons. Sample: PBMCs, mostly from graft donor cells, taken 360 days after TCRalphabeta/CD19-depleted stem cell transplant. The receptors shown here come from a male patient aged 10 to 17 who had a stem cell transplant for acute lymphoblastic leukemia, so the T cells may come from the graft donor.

The CDR3 nucleotides read TGTGCCAGCAGTCGCAGGGGCGGAGGGAACATTCAGTACTTC. Its protein product is CASSRRGGGNIQYF. V and J are TRBV12-3 or TRBV12-4 and TRBJ2-4; possibly TRBD1 or TRBD2 for D (6 bases each). Trimming left V 5 bases short and J 7 bases short, with 15 bases between. The CDR3 runs 14 residues.

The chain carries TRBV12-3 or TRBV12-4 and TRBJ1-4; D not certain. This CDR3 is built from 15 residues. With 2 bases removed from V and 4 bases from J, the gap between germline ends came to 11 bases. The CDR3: CASSLSQTLNEKLFF. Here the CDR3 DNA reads TGTGCCAGCAGTTTATCCCAGACCCTTAATGAAAAACTGTTTTTT.

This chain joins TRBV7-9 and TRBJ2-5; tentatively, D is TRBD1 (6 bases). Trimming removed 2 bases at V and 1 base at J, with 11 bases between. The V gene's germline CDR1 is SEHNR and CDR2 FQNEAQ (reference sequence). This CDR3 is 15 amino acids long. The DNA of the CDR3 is TGTGCCAGCAGCTTATTGGACAGCGTCCAAGAGACCCAGTACTTC. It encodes CASSLLDSVQETQYF.

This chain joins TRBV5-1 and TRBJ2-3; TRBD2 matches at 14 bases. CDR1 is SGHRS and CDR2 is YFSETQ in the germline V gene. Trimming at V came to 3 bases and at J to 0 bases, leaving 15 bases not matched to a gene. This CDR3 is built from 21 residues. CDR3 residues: CASSSIPGLAGVVPSTDTQYF. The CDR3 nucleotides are TGCGCCAGCAGCTCGATACCGGGACTAGCGGGAGTGGTTCCTAGCACAGATACGCAGTATTTT.

The DNA of the CDR3 is TGTGCCAGCGCCGTTTGGCGCTCAAGCTCCTACGAGCAGTACTTC. Amino acids: CASAVWRSSSYEQYF. The chain couples TRBV2 to TRBJ2-7, with D hard to call. V gave up 8 bases and J gave up 0 bases, with 17 bases separating them. Germline-derived CDR1 and CDR2 are SNHLY and FYNNEI. The CDR3 extends over 15 amino acids.

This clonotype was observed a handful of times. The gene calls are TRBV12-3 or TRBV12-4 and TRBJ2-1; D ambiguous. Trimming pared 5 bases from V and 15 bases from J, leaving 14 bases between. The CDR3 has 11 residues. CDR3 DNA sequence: TGTGCCAGCAGTCCAAGAATTGCGCGGTTCTTC. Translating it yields CASSPRIARFF.

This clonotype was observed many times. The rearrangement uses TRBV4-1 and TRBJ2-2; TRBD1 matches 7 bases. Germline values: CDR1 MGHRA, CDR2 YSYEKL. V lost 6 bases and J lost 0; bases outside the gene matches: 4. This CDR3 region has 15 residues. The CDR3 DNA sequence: TGCGCCAGCAGGCGCCAGGGGGCGAACACCGGGGAGCTGTTTTTT. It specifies CASRRQGANTGELFF.

The CDR3: CSVQAAVAKNIQYF. CDR3 nucleotides: TGCAGCGTTCAGGCAGCGGTAGCCAAAAACATTCAGTACTTC. The chain employs TRBV29-1 and TRBJ2-4, with a weak D call TRBD2 (5 bases). The V end was cut by 5 bases, the J end by 0 bases, with 11 bases between. Germline CDR1 SQVTM, CDR2 ANQGSEA. CDR3 length: 14 amino acids.

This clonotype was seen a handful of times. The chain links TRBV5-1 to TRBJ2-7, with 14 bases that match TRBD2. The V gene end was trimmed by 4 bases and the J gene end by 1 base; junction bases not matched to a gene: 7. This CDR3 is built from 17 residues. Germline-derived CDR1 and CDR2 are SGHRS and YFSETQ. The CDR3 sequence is CASSPGTSGSTSYEQYF. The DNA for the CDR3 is TGCGCCAGCAGCCCGGGGACTAGCGGGAGCACATCCTACGAGCAGTACTTC. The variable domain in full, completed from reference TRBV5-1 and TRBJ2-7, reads KAGVTQTPRYLIKTRGQQVTLSCSPISGHRSVSWYQQTPGQGLQFLFEYFSETQRNKGNFPGRFSGRQFSNSRSEMNVSTLELGDSALYLCASSPGTSGSTSYEQYFGPGTRLTVT.

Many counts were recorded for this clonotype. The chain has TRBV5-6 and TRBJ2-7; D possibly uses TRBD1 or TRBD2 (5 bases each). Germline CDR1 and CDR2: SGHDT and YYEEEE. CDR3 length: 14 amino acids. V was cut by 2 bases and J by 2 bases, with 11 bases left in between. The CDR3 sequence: CASSFRDRPYEQYF. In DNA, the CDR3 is TGTGCCAGCAGCTTCCGGGACCGACCCTACGAGCAGTACTTC.